One sample yielded the 24 T cell receptor beta chains listed below, sequenced in a study of early T cells in non-severe SARS-CoV-2 infection. TCRdb re-called the 5' RACE reads with MiXCR, one entry per CDR3 protein. The sample includes approximately 76,000 distinct CDR3 sequences, roughly an eighth of them seen just once. The specimen was whole blood. The receptor source for this set is an adult who was a healthcare worker with PCR-confirmed SARS-CoV-2 infection or an uninfected control (not recorded which).

This clonotype was recorded many times. This sequence joins TRBV25-1 and TRBJ1-5; the match to TRBD1 covers 8 bases. The CDR3 is 17 amino acids. CDR1 and CDR2 from the germline V gene are MGHDK and SYGVNS. V was pared by 5 bases and J by 4 bases, with 13 bases of the junction left unmatched. This chain's CDR3 is CASSSGQGREWNQPQHF. For the CDR3, the DNA is TGTGCCAGCAGTTCCGGACAGGGCCGTGAGTGGAATCAGCCCCAGCATTTT.

The V call is TRBV5-4, the J call TRBJ2-3; TRBD1 agrees at 8 bases. This CDR3 has 15 amino acids. Germline V gene sequence: CDR1 SGHNT, CDR2 YYREEE (reference sequence). V dropped 4 bases and J dropped 2; count of bases not matched to a gene: 6. CDR3 region: CASSTKTGDTDTQYF. The CDR3 DNA sequence: TGTGCCAGCAGCACCAAGACAGGGGACACAGATACGCAGTATTTT.

The chain links TRBV2 to TRBJ2-1; 8 nucleotides match TRBD2. The CDR3 sequence is 14 residues long. V was pared by 8 bases and J by 6 bases, with 9 bases of the junction left unmatched. Germline CDR1 and CDR2: SNHLY and FYNNEI. CDR3 bases: TGTGCCAGCCTGGTAACGGGAGGGGTCAATGAGCAGTTCTTC. Translated: CASLVTGGVNEQFF.

The table lists this clonotype with many counts. This chain uses TRBV3-1 with TRBJ1-1, with 10 bases matching TRBD1. J was trimmed by 10 bases and V by 2 bases; bases with no gene match: 7. Germline V gene lookup returns CDR1 LGHDT and CDR2 YNNKEL (reference sequence). This CDR3 has 14 amino acids. CDR3 protein: CASSQTGGQGRAFF. For the CDR3, the DNA is TGTGCCAGCAGCCAAACAGGGGGACAGGGGAGAGCTTTCTTT.

The V gene is TRBV20-1, the J gene TRBJ1-1; TRBD1 matches at 7 bases. This CDR3 region has 12 residues. CDR1 is DFQATT, CDR2 SNEGSKA, per germline (reference sequence). Unmatched junction bases numbered 6, after V lost 4 bases and J lost 7 bases. The CDR3 nucleotides are TGCAGTGCTAACAGGGGCCTGGGTGAAGCTTTCTTT. This codes for CSANRGLGEAFF.

This clonotype was counted a few times. The V call is TRBV7-2, the J call TRBJ2-1, with 9 bases that match TRBD2. Germline-derived CDR1 and CDR2 are SGHTA and FQGNSA. The J segment lost 0 bases and the V segment lost 2 bases, leaving 2 bases of the junction unmatched. This CDR3 spans 16 amino acids. The CDR3 nucleotides read TGTGCCAGCAGCTTAATTAGCGGGAGCTCCTACAATGAGCAGTTCTTC. This translates into CASSLISGSSYNEQFF.

This clonotype was counted only a few times. This chain connects TRBV3-1 to TRBJ2-7; weak D call: TRBD1 (5 bases). CDR1 is LGHDT and CDR2 is YNNKEL in the germline V gene (reference sequence). This CDR3 comprises 13 residues. The V gene lost 1 base and the J gene lost 6 bases, with 10 bases spanning the gap. CDR3 DNA: TGTGCCAGCAGCCAAGCCCAGGGTGGCGAGCAGTACTTC. It is translated as CASSQAQGGEQYF.

The CDR3 here is CASSQAGGLAKNIQYF. CDR3 sequence (DNA): TGTGCCAGCAGCCAAGCGGGGGGGCTAGCCAAAAACATTCAGTACTTC. The V call is TRBV4-2, the J call TRBJ2-4; 8 positions agree with TRBD2. The CDR3 runs to 16 residues. CDR1 and CDR2 (germline): LGHNA, YNFKEQ. V trimming: 1 base; J trimming: 0 bases; junction bases outside the gene matches: 2.

The chain recombines TRBV11-2 with TRBJ2-7, with D uncertain. Germline loops: CDR1 SGHAT, CDR2 FQNNGV. CDR3 length equals 13 residues. The germline V and J ends were trimmed by 0 bases and 7 bases, with 10 bases remaining between them. CDR3 DNA sequence: TGTGCCAGCAGCTTAGAGCCCGAGGAGGAGCAGTACTTC. Protein sequence: CASSLEPEEEQYF. Supplemented by reference TRBV11-2 and TRBJ2-7, the full variable domain reads EAGVAQSPRYKIIEKRQSVAFWCNPISGHATLYWYQQILGQGPKLLIQFQNNGVVDDSQLPKDRFSAERLKGVDSTLKIQPAKLEDSAVYLCASSLEPEEEQYFGPGTRLTVT.

The chain is built from TRBV5-6 and TRBJ2-7; D is uncertain. The germline V and J ends were trimmed by 1 base and 4 bases, with 15 bases remaining between them. The CDR3 consists of 15 residues. Per germline, CDR1 SGHDT and CDR2 YYEEEE. The CDR3 nucleotides read TGTGCCAGCAGCTTGCCGGACGCCTTAGGATACGAGCAGTACTTC. Protein sequence: CASSLPDALGYEQYF.

This clonotype was seen ten or more times. The chain links TRBV10-2 to TRBJ2-3; 9 bases match TRBD2. The CDR3 has 16 residues. V was clipped by 8 bases and J by 2 bases; unmatched bases: 11. Germline V gene sequence: CDR1 WSHSY, CDR2 SAAADI. CDR3 bases: TGCGCCAGCGAGCCGGGCGGGGGGGGTTCCACAGATACGCAGTATTTT. Protein sequence: CASEPGGGGSTDTQYF.

This sequence joins TRBV7-3 and TRBJ2-1, with 8 nucleotides matching TRBD2. The CDR3 contains 16 residues. Trimming removed 5 bases from V and 7 bases from J; junction bases left unmatched: 13. Germline assignment: CDR1 SGHTA and CDR2 FQGTGA. The CDR3 coding sequence is TGTGCCAGCAGCGTTATAGCGGGAACCTCCCGAAATGAGCAGTTCTTC. Its protein is CASSVIAGTSRNEQFF.

Sample share makes this clonotype medium-sized. The chain couples TRBV5-4 to TRBJ2-6, with 7 bases matching TRBD1. The CDR3 has 15 residues. V gave up 0 bases and J gave up 4 bases; unmatched junction bases: 1. Germline V lookup: CDR1 SGHNT, CDR2 YYREEE (reference sequence). The chain's CDR3 is CASSLVGGGANVLTF. In nucleotides, the CDR3 is TGTGCCAGCAGCTTGGTAGGGGGCGGGGCCAACGTCCTGACTTTC.

This clonotype was recorded at least ten times. The chain carries TRBV7-2 and TRBJ2-5; D is undetermined. Germline V CDR1 and CDR2: SGHTA, FQGNSA. The CDR3 runs to 14 residues. The ends were cut back, 3 bases at V and 3 bases at J, with 11 bases in the middle. The CDR3 is CASSFGSVKETQYF. CDR3 sequence (DNA): TGTGCCAGCAGCTTTGGCTCGGTTAAAGAGACCCAGTACTTC. The whole variable domain, remainder taken from reference TRBV7-2 and TRBJ2-5, is GAGVSQSPSNKVTEKGKDVELRCDPISGHTALYWYRQSLGQGLEFLIYFQGNSAPDKSGLPSDRFSAERTGGSVSTLTIQRTQQEDSAVYLCASSFGSVKETQYFGPGTRLLVL.

The genes are TRBV12-3 or TRBV12-4 and TRBJ2-7; a weak D match, TRBD2 (6 bases). This CDR3 spans 13 amino acids. Trimming left V 8 bases short and J 2 bases short, with 13 bases between. The CDR3 spells CASSGGSAYEQYF. The CDR3 DNA follows: TGTGCCAGCTCCGGGGGATCGGCCTACGAGCAGTACTTC.

The V and J genes are TRBV12-3 or TRBV12-4 and TRBJ2-2; D ambiguous. The germline V and J ends were trimmed by 2 bases and 8 bases, with 6 bases remaining between them. The CDR3 has 12 residues. The CDR3 DNA sequence: TGTGCCAGCAGTTTATTCGGGGGGGAGCTGTTTTTT. It is translated as CASSLFGGELFF.

This clonotype has at least ten counts. The V gene is TRBV30, the J gene TRBJ2-3; D is perhaps TRBD1 (5 bases). Trimming left V 3 bases short and J 0 bases short, with 16 bases between. Looked up from germline, CDR1 is GTSNPN and CDR2 is SVGIG (reference sequence). CDR3 length: 16 residues. The CDR3 region has the DNA TGTGCCTGGAGCAACCCGGACACCTCTAGCACAGATACGCAGTATTTT. It specifies CAWSNPDTSSTDTQYF.

This clonotype was counted only a few times. V gene TRBV28 combines with J gene TRBJ2-3; D call uncertain. The CDR3 loop spans 14 amino acids. Trimming stripped 4 bases from V and 0 bases from J, with 8 bases between. The V gene's germline CDR1 is MDHEN and CDR2 SYDVKM. The CDR3: CASSYGVSTDTQYF. The CDR3 nucleotides read TGTGCCAGCAGTTATGGCGTTAGCACAGATACGCAGTATTTT.

To note about this clonotype: A clone one base away is much larger, so this may be a read error. The conserved phenylalanine or tryptophan normally closing the CDR3 is absent here, so this likely arose from a read error. V gene TRBV9 combines with J gene TRBJ2-7, with a weak D call TRBD2 (5 bases). Trimming stripped 3 bases from V and 6 bases from J, with 16 bases between. The CDR3 is 14 residues long. Germline CDR1 reads SGDLS; CDR2 reads YYNGEE. The CDR3 spells CASSASQTISEQYS. DNA of the CDR3: TGTGCCAGCAGCGCTTCCCAGACTATTTCCGAGCAGTACTCC.

This clonotype was counted between two and nine times. This sequence joins TRBV28 and TRBJ2-7; 7 positions match TRBD2. CDR1 and CDR2 (germline): MDHEN, SYDVKM. The V segment lost 2 bases and the J segment 0 bases; nucleotides outside the gene matches: 10. The CDR3 runs to 17 residues. The CDR3 coding sequence is TGTGCCAGCAGTTTAGGGCTAGCGGAAGATTACTCCTACGAGCAGTACTTC. Its protein is CASSLGLAEDYSYEQYF.

In this sample, this clonotype turned up many times. The chain couples TRBV29-1 to TRBJ2-4; 7 bases match TRBD1. CDR3 length equals 13 residues. With 2 bases clipped from V and 12 bases from J, the junction kept 10 bases outside the gene matches. The V gene's germline CDR1 is SQVTM and CDR2 ANQGSEA. The CDR3 DNA follows: TGCAGCGTTGAACCTGAGGGGGCTGCGTCTCAGTACTTC. This encodes CSVEPEGAASQYF.

This clonotype was seen ten or more times. This chain connects TRBV20-1 to TRBJ1-6; TRBD1 aligns across 7 bases. This CDR3 region has 15 residues. The trim removed 6 bases at V and 8 bases at J, leaving 13 bases unmatched. Looked up from germline, CDR1 is DFQATT and CDR2 is SNEGSKA (reference sequence). CDR3 in amino acids: CSAPPRTGGDSPLHF. In DNA, the CDR3 is TGCAGTGCCCCACCGAGGACAGGAGGCGATTCACCCCTCCACTTT.

Only a few counts were recorded for this clonotype. The genes are TRBV4-1 and TRBJ2-2, with 7 bases fitting TRBD1. J lost 7 bases, V lost 3 bases, and 5 bases had no gene match. The germline CDR1 and CDR2 sequences are MGHRA and YSYEKL. The CDR3 is made up of 14 amino acids. CDR3 in DNA: TGCGCCAGCAGCCACGCACAGGGGATCGGGGAGCTGTTTTTT. Translation gives CASSHAQGIGELFF.

In this sample, this clonotype turned up many times. V usage is TRBV4-1 and J usage is TRBJ2-5; 7 bases are shared with TRBD1. CDR3 length: 17 amino acids. Germline trimming cut 3 bases from V and 2 bases from J; bases unmatched to any gene: 12. CDR1 is MGHRA, CDR2 YSYEKL, per germline. CDR3 protein: CASSQDPPGQTQETQYF. The CDR3 nucleotides are TGCGCCAGCAGCCAGGATCCTCCGGGACAGACACAAGAGACCCAGTACTTC.